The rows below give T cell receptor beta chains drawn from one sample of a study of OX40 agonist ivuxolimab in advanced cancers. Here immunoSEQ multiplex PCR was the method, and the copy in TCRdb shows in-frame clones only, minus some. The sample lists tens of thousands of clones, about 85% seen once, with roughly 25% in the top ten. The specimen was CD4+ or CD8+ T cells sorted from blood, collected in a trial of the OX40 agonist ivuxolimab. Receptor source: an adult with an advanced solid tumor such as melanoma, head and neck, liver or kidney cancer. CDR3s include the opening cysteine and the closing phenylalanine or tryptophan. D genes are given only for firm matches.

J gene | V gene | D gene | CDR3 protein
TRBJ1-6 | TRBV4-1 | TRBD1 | CASSQETGTGGSPLHF
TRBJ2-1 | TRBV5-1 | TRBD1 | CASSPFGTADLSSYNEQFF
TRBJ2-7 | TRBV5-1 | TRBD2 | CASSGGRAGDVYEQYF
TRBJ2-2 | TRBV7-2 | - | CASSLVNNNTGELFF
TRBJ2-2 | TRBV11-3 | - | CASSPGTTGGELFF
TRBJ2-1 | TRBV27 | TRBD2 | CASSLYSGRGADEQFF
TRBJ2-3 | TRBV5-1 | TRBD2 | CASSMTSGTDTQYF
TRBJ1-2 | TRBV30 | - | CAWSELSYGYTF
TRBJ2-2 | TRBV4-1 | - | CASSVIASTGELFF
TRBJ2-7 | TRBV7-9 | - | CASSFSPYEQYF
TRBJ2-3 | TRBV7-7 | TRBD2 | CASSPMGGGTDTQYF
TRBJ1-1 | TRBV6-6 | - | CASSYLRTVNTEAFF
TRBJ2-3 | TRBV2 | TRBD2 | CASSLNGGFDTQYF
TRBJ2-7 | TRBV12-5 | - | CASGTGPNSNEQYF
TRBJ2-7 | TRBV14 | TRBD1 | CASRTGSSYEQYF
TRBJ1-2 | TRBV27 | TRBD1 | CATGQGPLGYTF
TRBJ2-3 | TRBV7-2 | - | CASSTDLTDTQYF
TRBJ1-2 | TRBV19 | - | CASSVGSNGYTF
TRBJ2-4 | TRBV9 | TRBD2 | CASSLKAGDIQYF
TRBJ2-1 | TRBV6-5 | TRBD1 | CASTGQGANEQFF
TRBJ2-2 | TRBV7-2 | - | CASSFPLAGTGELFF
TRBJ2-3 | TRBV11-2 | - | CASSSRSPISQYF
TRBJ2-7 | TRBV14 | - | CASSPGTNYEQYF
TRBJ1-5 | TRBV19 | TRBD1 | CASSPWDSSNQPQHF
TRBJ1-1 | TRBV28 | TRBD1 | CASSTDRGPVSTEAFF
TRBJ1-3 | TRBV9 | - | CASSATSGNTIYF
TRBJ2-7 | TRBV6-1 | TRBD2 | CASKGLAGEGYEQYF
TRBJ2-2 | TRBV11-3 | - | CASSLNLGRGSAGELFF